The clone carrying this T cell receptor beta chain was seen a handful of times. Data came from immunoSEQ multiplex PCR; TCRdb stores just in-frame clones and leaves some out. The data hold about 200,000 clones, with around 87% observed a single time. This sample stems from a study of blood T cell repertoires in COVID-19. There are 14 residues in the CDR3. Trimming cost V 6 bases and J 1 base, with 13 bases left between them. Germline V gene data show CDR1 as SGHRS and CDR2 as YFSETQ. The sequence was collected from a man in his 60s with acute or convalescent COVID-19. The sample comprised peripheral blood. The genes are TRBV5-1 and TRBJ1-1, with D possibly being TRBD1 (5 bases). This CDR3 is CASKEGRGNTEAFF. Written as DNA, the CDR3 is TGCGCCAGCAAGGAGGGGCGCGGGAACACTGAAGCTTTCTTT.